This T cell receptor (beta chain) derives from a study of blood T cells in healthy people across ages. The CDR3 consists of 15 residues. V was cut by 4 bases and J by 0 bases, with 13 bases left in between. In germline, CDR1 is SGHRS, CDR2 YFSETQ. A J-beta primer mix and a sample-barcoded 5' primer were used in a second PCR of roughly 6 to 11 cycles. Using its own MiXCR run on the 5' RACE reads, TCRdb lists one record per CDR3 protein. The sample consists of fewer than 2,000,000 distinct CDR3 sequences, roughly 43% of them appearing once. This clonotype has a single count. This clonotype was sampled from a human donor in good health. The genes are TRBV5-1 and TRBJ1-1; D unclear. Sequenced material: blood. CDR3 in amino acids: CASSPVANMNTEAFF. Written as DNA, the CDR3 is TGCGCCAGCAGCCCAGTAGCGAATATGAACACTGAAGCTTTCTTT.